The 10 T cell receptor beta chains below come from one sample, sequenced in a study of shared T cell receptors in the human thymus. Using immunoSEQ multiplex PCR, the repertoire was profiled, and TCRdb retains in-frame clones only, with some absent. The repertoire holds 640,000 or so clones, with over 75% as singletons. Another study also made use of these data, one on human thymus T cells.

Material for sequencing was thymocytes. These receptors originate from a boy under two years old with a congenital heart defect.

The chain is built from TRBV6-5 and TRBJ2-4, with 8 bases that match TRBD2. V shed 6 bases, J shed 9 bases, and the junction held 10 bases outside the gene matches. The length of the CDR3 is 14 residues. Germline lookup yields CDR1 MNHEY and CDR2 SVGAGI. CDR3 sequence: CASSLSGRALIQYF. CDR3 nucleotides: TGTGCCAGCAGCCTGTCCGGGAGGGCGCTCATTCAGTACTTC.

The chain recombines TRBV6-5 with TRBJ1-2; 8 positions agree with TRBD1. With V trimmed by 5 bases and J by 2 bases, 4 bases remained unmatched. CDR1 and CDR2 from the germline V gene are MNHEY and SVGAGI. This CDR3 comprises 14 residues. The CDR3 spells CASSRTGKNYGYTF. In DNA form, the CDR3 reads TGTGCCAGCAGTAGGACAGGGAAAAACTATGGCTACACCTTC.

This chain uses TRBV28 with TRBJ2-2; 8 bases line up with TRBD2. J gave up 6 bases and V 5 bases, and 5 bases lay outside the gene matches. This CDR3 contains 14 residues. The germline V gene has CDR1 MDHEN and CDR2 SYDVKM. The CDR3 is CASSQTSVSGELFF. The CDR3 region has the DNA TGTGCCAGCAGTCAGACTAGCGTGTCCGGGGAGCTGTTTTTT. The complete variable domain, with remaining parts taken from reference TRBV28 and TRBJ2-2, reads DVKVTQSSRYLVKRTGEKVFLECVQDMDHENMFWYRQDPGLGLRLIYFSYDVKMKEKGDIPEGYSVSREKKERFSLILESASTNQTSMYLCASSQTSVSGELFFGEGSRLTVL.

V and J are TRBV7-9 and TRBJ2-2, with 10 positions matching TRBD1. The CDR3 covers 15 residues. After removal of 5 bases from V and 11 bases from J, the junction contained 11 bases not matched to a gene. Germline V gene lookup returns CDR1 SEHNR and CDR2 FQNEAQ (reference sequence). CDR3 sequence (DNA): TGTGCCAGCAGCACAGCCCGGGACAGGGGTTTCGAGCTGTTTTTT. Its translation: CASSTARDRGFELFF.

CDR3 amino acids: CASSRPLRRTYNKTNYGYTF. The CDR3 DNA reads TGTGCCAGCAGTCGCCCCCTTAGGCGGACTTACAACAAAACCAACTATGGCTACACCTTC. The chain carries TRBV28 and TRBJ1-2; D remains unclear. Trimming pared 5 bases from V and 2 bases from J, leaving 30 bases between. Germline CDR1 MDHEN, CDR2 SYDVKM. This CDR3 is built from 20 residues.

Points on this clone: This same CDR3 is encoded by further DNA sequences in the sample. The chain links TRBV7-9 to TRBJ2-7, with D unresolved. Trimming cost V 1 base and J 3 bases, with 4 bases left between them. The germline V gene encodes CDR1 SEHNR and CDR2 FQNEAQ (reference sequence). This CDR3 is built from 12 residues. For the CDR3, the DNA is TGTGCCAGCAGCTTAGGCGTCTACGAGCAGTACTTC. Its translation is CASSLGVYEQYF.

This clone was counted a single time. Other DNA sequences in the sample encode the same CDR3. The gene calls are TRBV28 and TRBJ1-2; the D is unclear. Germline V gives CDR1 MDHEN, CDR2 SYDVKM. The CDR3 contains 13 residues. V gave up 6 bases and J gave up 7 bases, with 15 bases separating them. The DNA of the CDR3 is TGTGCCAGCAGCCCCCTATTTGGTCTTGGCTACACCTTC. It codes for CASSPLFGLGYTF.

This clone was seen once. The rearrangement links TRBV28 to TRBJ1-5; D is unclear. Germline V gene sequence: CDR1 MDHEN, CDR2 SYDVKM. Trimming stripped 3 bases from V and 0 bases from J, with 9 bases between. This CDR3 has 15 amino acids. CDR3 sequence: CASSFESYSNQPQHF. CDR3 DNA: TGTGCCAGCAGTTTCGAGTCCTATAGCAATCAGCCCCAGCATTTT.

This chain links TRBV29-1 with TRBJ1-5; the match to TRBD1 covers 8 bases. V lost 4 bases, J lost 1 base, and 15 bases stayed unmatched. Germline V CDR1 and CDR2: SQVTM, ANQGSEA. This CDR3 region has 18 residues. This chain's CDR3 is CSVVFPGGASRSNQPQHF. Here the CDR3 DNA reads TGCAGCGTTGTATTCCCAGGGGGCGCGTCGAGGAGCAATCAGCCCCAGCATTTT.

The genes are TRBV5-4 and TRBJ2-3; 9 bases agree with TRBD1. Germline V gene sequence: CDR1 SGHNT, CDR2 YYREEE (reference sequence). J lost 0 bases, V lost 2 bases, and 1 base had no gene match. The CDR3 extends over 15 amino acids. This CDR3 is CASSLDRGSTDTQYF. Written as DNA, the CDR3 is TGTGCCAGCAGCTTAGACAGGGGGAGCACAGATACGCAGTATTTT.